This T cell receptor (beta chain) was documented in a study of prognosis after radiotherapy for stage I lung cancer. Whole-study context: The patients, all with stage I non-small cell lung cancer, were enrolled between April 2018 and early 2019. Deemed medically inoperable were all patients with non-small cell lung cancer. SBRT was given in 3 to 5 fractions at a biologically effective dose of at least 100 Gy as radiotherapy.

V trimming: 7 bases; J trimming: 3 bases; junction bases outside the gene matches: 2. Germline V gene lookup returns CDR1 SGHRS and CDR2 YFSETQ. The CDR3 length is 14 residues. This clonotype was found many times. Its specificity is not known. By two-round multiplex PCR, the TCR beta CDR3 was amplified from genomic DNA. Primers targeting each individual TRBV and TRBJ gene were applied in first-round PCR. TCRdb used MiXCR to reprocess the multiplex PCR reads, holding one entry per CDR3 protein. The sample holds 30,000 to 40,000 distinct CDR3 sequences; 30% to 35% are singletons and the top ten take roughly 17%. General study findings and limits: Patients with distant metastases had lower Shannon entropy after stereotactic body radiation therapy.

This material consisted of PBMCs, taken before or after stereotactic body radiation therapy (not recorded which). This receptor was obtained from a donor aged 50 or older with non-small cell lung cancer. This sequence joins TRBV5-1 and TRBJ2-6, with 9 bases identical to TRBD1. Written as DNA, the CDR3 is TGCGCCAGCGGACAGGGGTTTGGGGCCAACGTCCTGACTTTC. The encoded protein is CASGQGFGANVLTF.